Described below is a single TCR beta chain sequence and its context. Its antigen remains undetermined. Per-base qualities were not stored, and no clone one base away is much larger. Library construction relied on the immunoSEQ multiplex PCR assay. The immuneACCESS repertoire file appears here via TCRdb, limited to in-frame rearrangements. These files lack a portion of the clones; in checked studies, under half of the deficit traces to unresolved V genes, and the cause of the others is not known. The sample table contains about 53,000 clones; only one count was recorded for 92% of them. Around 0.48% of the sample rests with the top ten. Relative to germline, V is missing 4 bases and J is missing 1 base, with 4 bases of the junction outside any gene match. Sequences SGHDT (CDR1) and YYEEEE (CDR2) are obtained from the germline V gene. Spanning cysteine to phenylalanine, the CDR3 consists of 15 amino acids. CDR3 DNA is the only sequence kept; it has 45 bases, read in frame from the first base.

This record belongs to a study of T cell changes during pregnancy in multiple sclerosis (dated by TCRdb to the late 2010s). Some background on the complete study: Changes in the T cell repertoire over the course of pregnancy were examined in this study in women with multiple sclerosis.

The chain is made from TRBV5-6 and TRBJ1-3, with 8 bases aligning to TRBD1. The receptor comes from a female donor with multiple sclerosis, enrolled in a pregnancy study. The sample in question was CD4+ T cells from peripheral blood mononuclear cells, obtained in the third trimester of pregnancy. The CDR3 protein: CASSLDRGSGNTIYF. In nucleotide form, the sequence is TGTGCCAGCAGCCTAGACAGGGGTTCTGGAAACACCATATATTTT.